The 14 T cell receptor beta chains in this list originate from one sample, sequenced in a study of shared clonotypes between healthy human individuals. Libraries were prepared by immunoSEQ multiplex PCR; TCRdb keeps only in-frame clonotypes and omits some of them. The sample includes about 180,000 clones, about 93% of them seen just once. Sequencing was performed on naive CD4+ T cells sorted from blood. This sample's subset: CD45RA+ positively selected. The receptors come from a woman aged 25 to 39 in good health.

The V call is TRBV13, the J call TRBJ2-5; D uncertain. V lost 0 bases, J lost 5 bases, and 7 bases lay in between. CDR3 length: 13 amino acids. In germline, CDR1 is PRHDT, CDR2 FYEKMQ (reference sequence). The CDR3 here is CASSLGSSETQYF. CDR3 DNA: TGTGCCAGCAGCTTAGGGAGCTCGGAGACCCAGTACTTC.

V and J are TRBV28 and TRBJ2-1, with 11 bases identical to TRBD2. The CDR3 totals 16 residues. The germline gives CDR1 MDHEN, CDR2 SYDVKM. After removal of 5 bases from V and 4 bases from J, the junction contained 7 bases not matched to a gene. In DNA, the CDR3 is TGTGCCAGCAGTCGGACAGGACTAGCGGGTTACAATGAGCAGTTCTTC. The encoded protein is CASSRTGLAGYNEQFF.

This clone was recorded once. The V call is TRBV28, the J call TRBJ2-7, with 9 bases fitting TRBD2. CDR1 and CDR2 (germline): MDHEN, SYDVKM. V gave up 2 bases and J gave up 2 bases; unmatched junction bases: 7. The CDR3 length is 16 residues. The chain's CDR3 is CASSLSSGGSTYEQYF. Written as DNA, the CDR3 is TGTGCCAGCAGTTTAAGTAGCGGGGGATCTACCTACGAGCAGTACTTC.

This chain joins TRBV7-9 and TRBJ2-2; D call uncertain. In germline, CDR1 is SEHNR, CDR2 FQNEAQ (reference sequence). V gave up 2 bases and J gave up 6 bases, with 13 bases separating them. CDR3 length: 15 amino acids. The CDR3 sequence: CASSLISGGAGELFF. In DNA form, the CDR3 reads TGTGCCAGCAGCTTAATTAGTGGTGGAGCCGGGGAGCTGTTTTTT.

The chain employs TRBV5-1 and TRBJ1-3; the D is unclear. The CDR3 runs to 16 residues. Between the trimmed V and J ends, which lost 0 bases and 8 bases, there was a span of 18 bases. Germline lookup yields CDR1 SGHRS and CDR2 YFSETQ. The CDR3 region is CASSLVVIARRDTIYF. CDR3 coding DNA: TGCGCCAGCAGCTTGGTCGTTATTGCTCGGAGAGACACCATATATTTT. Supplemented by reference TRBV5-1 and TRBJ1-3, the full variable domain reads KAGVTQTPRYLIKTRGQQVTLSCSPISGHRSVSWYQQTPGQGLQFLFEYFSETQRNKGNFPGRFSGRQFSNSRSEMNVSTLELGDSALYLCASSLVVIARRDTIYFGEGSWLTVV.

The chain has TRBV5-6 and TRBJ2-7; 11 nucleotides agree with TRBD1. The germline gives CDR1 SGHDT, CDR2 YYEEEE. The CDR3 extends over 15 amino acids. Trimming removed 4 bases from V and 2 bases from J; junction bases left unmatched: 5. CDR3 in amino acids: CASSQGQGVTYEQYF. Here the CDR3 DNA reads TGTGCCAGCAGCCAGGGACAGGGGGTAACCTACGAGCAGTACTTC. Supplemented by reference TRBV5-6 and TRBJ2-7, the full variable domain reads DAGVTQSPTHLIKTRGQQVTLRCSPKSGHDTVSWYQQALGQGPQFIFQYYEEEERQRGNFPDRFSGHQFPNYSSELNVNALLLGDSALYLCASSQGQGVTYEQYFGPGTRLTVT.

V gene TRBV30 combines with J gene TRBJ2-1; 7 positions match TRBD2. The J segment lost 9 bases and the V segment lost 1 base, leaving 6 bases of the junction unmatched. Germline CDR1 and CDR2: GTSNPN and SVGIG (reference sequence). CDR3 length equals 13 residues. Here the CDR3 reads CAWSGSGRVEQFF. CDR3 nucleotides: TGTGCCTGGAGTGGATCGGGGAGGGTTGAGCAGTTCTTC. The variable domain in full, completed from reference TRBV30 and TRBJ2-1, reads SQTIHQWPATLVQPVGSPLSLECTVEGTSNPNLYWYRQAAGRGLQLLFYSVGIGQISSEVPQNLSASRPQDRQFILSSKKLLLSDSGFYLCAWSGSGRVEQFFGPGTRLTVL.

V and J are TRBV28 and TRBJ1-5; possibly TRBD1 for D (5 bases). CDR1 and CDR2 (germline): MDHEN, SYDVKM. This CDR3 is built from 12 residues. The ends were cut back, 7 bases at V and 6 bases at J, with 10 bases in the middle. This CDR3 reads CASNSGSQPQHF. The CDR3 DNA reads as TGTGCCAGCAATTCAGGGAGTCAGCCCCAGCATTTT. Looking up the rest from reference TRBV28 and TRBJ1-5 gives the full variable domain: DVKVTQSSRYLVKRTGEKVFLECVQDMDHENMFWYRQDPGLGLRLIYFSYDVKMKEKGDIPEGYSVSREKKERFSLILESASTNQTSMYLCASNSGSQPQHFGDGTRLSIL.

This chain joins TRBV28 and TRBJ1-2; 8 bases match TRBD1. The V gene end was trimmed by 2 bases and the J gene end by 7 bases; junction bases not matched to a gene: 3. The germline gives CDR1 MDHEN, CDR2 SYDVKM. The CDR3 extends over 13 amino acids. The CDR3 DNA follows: TGTGCCAGCAGTTTAGGCGGGACAGGTGGCTACACCTTC. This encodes CASSLGGTGGYTF.

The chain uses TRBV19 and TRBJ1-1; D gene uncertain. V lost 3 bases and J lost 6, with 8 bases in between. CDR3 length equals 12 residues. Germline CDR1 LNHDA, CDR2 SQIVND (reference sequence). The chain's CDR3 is CASSIYTSEAFF. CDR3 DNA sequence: TGTGCCAGTAGTATTTACACATCTGAAGCTTTCTTT.

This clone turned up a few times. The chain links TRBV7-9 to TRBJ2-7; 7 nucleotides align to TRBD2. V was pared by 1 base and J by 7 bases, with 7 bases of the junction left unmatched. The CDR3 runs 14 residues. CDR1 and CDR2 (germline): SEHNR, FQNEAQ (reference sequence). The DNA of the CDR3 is TGTGCCAGCAGCTTAGAGGCGGGAGCGGGGGAGCAGTACTTC. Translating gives CASSLEAGAGEQYF.

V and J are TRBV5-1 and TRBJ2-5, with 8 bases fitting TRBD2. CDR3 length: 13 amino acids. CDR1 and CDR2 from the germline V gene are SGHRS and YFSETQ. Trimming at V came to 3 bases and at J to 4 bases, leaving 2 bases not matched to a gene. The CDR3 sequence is CASSWSGRETQYF. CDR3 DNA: TGCGCCAGCAGCTGGAGCGGGAGAGAGACCCAGTACTTC.

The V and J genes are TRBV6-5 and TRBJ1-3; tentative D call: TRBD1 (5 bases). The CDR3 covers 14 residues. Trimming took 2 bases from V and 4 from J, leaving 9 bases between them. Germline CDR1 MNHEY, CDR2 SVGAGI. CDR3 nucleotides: TGTGCCAGCAGTTACGGGGGTTCCGGAAACACCATATATTTT. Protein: CASSYGGSGNTIYF.

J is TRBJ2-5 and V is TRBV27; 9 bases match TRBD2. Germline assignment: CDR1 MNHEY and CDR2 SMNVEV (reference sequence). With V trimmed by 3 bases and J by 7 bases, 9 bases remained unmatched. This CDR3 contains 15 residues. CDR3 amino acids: CASSFGTSRRATQYF. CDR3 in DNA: TGTGCCAGCAGTTTCGGGACTAGCCGACGGGCGACCCAGTACTTC.